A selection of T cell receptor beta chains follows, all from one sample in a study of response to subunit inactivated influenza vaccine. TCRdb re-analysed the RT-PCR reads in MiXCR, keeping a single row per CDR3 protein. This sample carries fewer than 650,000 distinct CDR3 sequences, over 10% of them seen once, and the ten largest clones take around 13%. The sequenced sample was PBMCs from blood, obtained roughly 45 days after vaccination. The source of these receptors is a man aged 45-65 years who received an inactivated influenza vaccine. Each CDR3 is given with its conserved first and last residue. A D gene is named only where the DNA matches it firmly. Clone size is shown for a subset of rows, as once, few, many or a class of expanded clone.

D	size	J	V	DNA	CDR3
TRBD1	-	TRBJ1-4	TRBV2	TGTGCCAGCAGTGAAGTATGGACAGGACTTAATGAAAAACTGTTTTTT	CASSEVWTGLNEKLFF
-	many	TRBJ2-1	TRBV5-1	TGCGCCAGCAGCTTGCAGGGCAATGAGCAGTTCTTC	CASSLQGNEQFF
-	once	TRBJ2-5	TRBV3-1	TGTGCCAGCAGCCAAGCGGGTCATTACCAAGAGACCCAGTACTTC	CASSQAGHYQETQYF
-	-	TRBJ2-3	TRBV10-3	TGTGCCATGGGAACGGGTACGCAGTATTTT	CAMGTGTQYF
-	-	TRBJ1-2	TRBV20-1	TGCAGTGCTACCGCCATCAGGTCCTATGGCTACACCTTC	CSATAIRSYGYTF
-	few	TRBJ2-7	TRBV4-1	TGCGCCAGCAGCCAATATTGGGACAAAACCTACGAGCAGTACTTC	CASSQYWDKTYEQYF
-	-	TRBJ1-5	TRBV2	TGTGCCAGCAGTGCAGCGGTGCAGCCCCAGCATTTT	CASSAAVQPQHF
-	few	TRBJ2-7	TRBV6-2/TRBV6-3	TGTGCCAGCAGTTACGTCCGGGTCGCGGGGCAGTACTTC	CASSYVRVAGQYF
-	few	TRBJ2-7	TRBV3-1	TGTGCCAGCAGCCAAGGATTCGGGCGGGAGCAGTACTTC	CASSQGFGREQYF
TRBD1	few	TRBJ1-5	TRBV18	TGTGCCAGCTCACCCGGGACAGGGTCTCAGCCCCAGCATTTT	CASSPGTGSQPQHF
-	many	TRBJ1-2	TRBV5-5	TGTGCCAGCAGCTTGGGGCCCGGAGGTCAATCCCACTACACCTTC	CASSLGPGGQSHYTF
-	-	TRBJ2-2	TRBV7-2	TGTGCCAGCACCTTAACTAGGGGCGGGGAGCTGTTTTTT	CASTLTRGGELFF
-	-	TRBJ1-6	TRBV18	TGTGCCAGCTCGGCAGGGGCGGTCCTCAATAATTCACCCCTCCACTTT	CASSAGAVLNNSPLHF
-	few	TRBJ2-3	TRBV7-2	TGTGCCAGCAGCTTAATAGCACCTCCCGGAGATACGCAGTATTTT	CASSLIAPPGDTQYF
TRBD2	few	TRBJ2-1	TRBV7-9	TGTGCCAGCAGCCTAGCGGGAGTATGGAATGAGCAGTTCTTC	CASSLAGVWNEQFF
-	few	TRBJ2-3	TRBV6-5	TGTGCCAGCAGTTCTACAGGGTACACAGATACGCAGTATTTT	CASSSTGYTDTQYF
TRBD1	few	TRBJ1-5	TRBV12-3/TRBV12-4	TGTGCCAGCAGTTTATCTCCCCAAACAGGGGGTCAGCCCCAGCATTTT	CASSLSPQTGGQPQHF
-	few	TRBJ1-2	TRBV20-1	TGCAGTGCTAGAGAAGACTCAACCGGGGACTACACCTTC	CSAREDSTGDYTF
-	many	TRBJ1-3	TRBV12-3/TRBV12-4	TGTGCCAGCAGCTCATCAGGGAGCTCTGGAAACACCATATATTTT	CASSSSGSSGNTIYF
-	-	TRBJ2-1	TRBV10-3	TGTGCCATCAGTGAGACAGTCCGGAGAGTCAATGAGCAGTTCTTC	CAISETVRRVNEQFF
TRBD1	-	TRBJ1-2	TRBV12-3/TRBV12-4	TGTGCCAGCAGCCCTGGGACAGATGGCTATGGCTACACCTTC	CASSPGTDGYGYTF
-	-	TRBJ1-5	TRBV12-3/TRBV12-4	TGTGCCAGCAGTGCCAACGATCTCAACAATCAGCCCCAGCATTTT	CASSANDLNNQPQHF
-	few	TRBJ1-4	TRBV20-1	TGCAGTGCTACCGACAGTACCGAAAAACTGTTTTTT	CSATDSTEKLFF
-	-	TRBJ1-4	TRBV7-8	TGTGCCAGCAGCTCCACCCGGGGCCGGGATGAAAAACTGTTTTTT	CASSSTRGRDEKLFF
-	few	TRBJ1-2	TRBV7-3	TGTGCCAGCAGCTTAAGGCCAGGGTCTAACTATGGCTACACCTTC	CASSLRPGSNYGYTF
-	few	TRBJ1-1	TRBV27	TGTGCCAGCAGTTCGGTACGGGCTGCGTGGACTGAAGCTTTCTTT	CASSSVRAAWTEAFF
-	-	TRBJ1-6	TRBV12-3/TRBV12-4	TGTGCCAGCAGTTTAGGAGGGGGAGTGAGTTCACCCCTCCACTTT	CASSLGGGVSSPLHF
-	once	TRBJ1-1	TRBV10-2	TGCGCCAGCAGTGAGTCTTCACTTATGAACACTGAAGCTTTCTTT	CASSESSLMNTEAFF
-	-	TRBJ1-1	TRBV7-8	TGTGCCAGCAGCTTAGCGTGGGATCACACTGAAGCTTTCTTT	CASSLAWDHTEAFF
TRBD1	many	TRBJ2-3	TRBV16	TGTGCCAGCAGGACAGGGTCAGATACGCAGTATTTT	CASRTGSDTQYF
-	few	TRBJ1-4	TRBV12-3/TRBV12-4	TGTGCCAGCAGTTATCGTTGGGGTGGGGAAAAACTGTTTTTT	CASSYRWGGEKLFF
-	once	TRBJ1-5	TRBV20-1	TGCAGTGCTAGAGATATTCGAGCTTCCCCCCTAAATAGCAATCAGCCCCAGCATTTT	CSARDIRASPLNSNQPQHF
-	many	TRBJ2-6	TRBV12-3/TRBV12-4	TGTGCCAGCAGTGCACCGGGACCGATCTCTGGGGCCAACGTCCTGACTTTC	CASSAPGPISGANVLTF
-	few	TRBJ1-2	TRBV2	TGTGCCAGCAGTGAAAACCGACTCTATGGCTACACCTTC	CASSENRLYGYTF
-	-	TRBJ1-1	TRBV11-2	TGTGCCAGCAGCTTACAACGTTTGGCAGGATGGAACACTGAAGCTTTCTTT	CASSLQRLAGWNTEAFF
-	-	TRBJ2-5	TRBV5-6	TGTGCCAGCAGCCCCGGGGTGGACTTCTACAGGGTTGAAGAGACCCAGTACTTC	CASSPGVDFYRVEETQYF
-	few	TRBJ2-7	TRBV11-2	TGTGCCAGCAGCTTAGGCCGGGACTCGTTCTACGAGCAGTACTTC	CASSLGRDSFYEQYF
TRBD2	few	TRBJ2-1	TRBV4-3	TGCGCCAGCAGCCAAGATGGGGTAGCGGGGGTTAATGAGCAGTTCTTC	CASSQDGVAGVNEQFF
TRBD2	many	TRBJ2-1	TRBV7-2	TGTGCCAGCAGCTTATTCCAGAGCGGGACCAATGAGCAGTTCTTC	CASSLFQSGTNEQFF
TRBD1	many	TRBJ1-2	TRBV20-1	TGCAGTGCCCCTTTCCGGGGACAGGAGAGGAATGGCTACACCTTC	CSAPFRGQERNGYTF
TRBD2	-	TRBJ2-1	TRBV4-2	TGTGCCAGCAGCCAAGTTCGGATGGGTAGCGGGAACGCCAAGGAGCAGTTCTTC	CASSQVRMGSGNAKEQFF
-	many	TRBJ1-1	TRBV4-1	TGCGCCAGCAGCCAAGATCTCGGCAGACTGAACACTGAAGCTTTCTTT	CASSQDLGRLNTEAFF
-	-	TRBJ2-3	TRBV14	TGTGCCAGCAGCCAACTCGACGATACGCAGTATTTT	CASSQLDDTQYF
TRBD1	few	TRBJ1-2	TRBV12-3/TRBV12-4	TGTGCCAGCAGTTTGTCCAGGGGGCGCTTGGGCTACACCTTC	CASSLSRGRLGYTF
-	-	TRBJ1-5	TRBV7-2	TGTGCCAGCAGCTTAGTAGTCACGGGATTAGGGGATCAGCCCCAGCATTTT	CASSLVVTGLGDQPQHF
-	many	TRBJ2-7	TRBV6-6	TGTGCCAGCAGCCCGCAATACGAGCAGTACTTC	CASSPQYEQYF
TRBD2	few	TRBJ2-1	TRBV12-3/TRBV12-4	TGTGCCAGCAGTTTCACTAGCGGGGGTATTAAGCAGTTCTTC	CASSFTSGGIKQFF
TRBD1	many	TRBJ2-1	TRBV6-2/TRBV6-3	TGTGCCAGCAGTTATTCCGGGACAGTCTACAATGAGCAGTTCTTC	CASSYSGTVYNEQFF
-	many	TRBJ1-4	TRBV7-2	TGTGCCAGCAGCTTCGGCAGGGGAGAAAAACTGTTTTTT	CASSFGRGEKLFF
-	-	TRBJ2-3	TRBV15	TGTGCCACCCGGCAGGACACAGATACGCAGTATTTT	CATRQDTDTQYF